This T cell receptor beta chain was profiled in a study of response to subunit inactivated influenza vaccine (dated by TCRdb to the late 2010s). A note on the overall study: Deep quantitative T cell receptor repertoire profiling was used in the study to track responses to a trivalent subunit inactivated influenza vaccine. What the research found in general, with its limitations: It was suggested by the authors that each seasonal influenza vaccination may recruit only a limited number of new T cells.

To prepare the library, RT-PCR was applied. The reads were generated on an Illumina HiSeq 2500. TCRdb itself trimmed the public reads at Q25 with fastp, ran MiXCR and retained productive beta chains. CDR3 protein sequences are deduplicated, and each keeps its most common genes and DNA. The sample table records more than 700,000 distinct CDR3 sequences; approximately 21% of these occur just once. The ten most abundant clones make up 9.5% to 13% of the sample. The cysteine opens and the phenylalanine closes a CDR3 of 16 amino acids. The entry retains the CDR3 DNA only, 48 bases that are in frame from base 1. Based on the germline V gene (reference sequence), the CDR1 and CDR2 sequences are SGHKS and YYEKEE. Cut back by 2 bases and 0 bases, the V and J ends lie 11 bases apart. As regards this clonotype: Which antigen it targets is not known. No per-base quality is available; no much larger clone lies one base away.

The receptor's source is a man aged 50-59 years who received an inactivated influenza vaccine. Donor details come from another sample of the same person, matched by shared clones. The sequence joins TRBV5-5 to TRBJ2-2; perhaps TRBD2 is the D gene, with 6 bases matching. Sample: PBMCs from blood, taken roughly 5 days after vaccination. DNA sequence: TGTGCCAGCAGCTTAGTTGCGGGGACGAACACCGGGGAGCTGTTTTTT. Its protein is CASSLVAGTNTGELFF.